This TCR beta chain was sequenced for a study of immune evolution from preneoplasia to lung adenocarcinoma. Between the mid-2010s and the late 2010s, patients underwent resection in Japan or China. Histologic diagnosis was independently verified by two lung pathologists. Profiled with immunoSEQ multiplex PCR; TCRdb holds only in-frame clones, not every one. The sample includes some 6,000 clones, 55% to 70% of them seen just once. The germline V gene encodes CDR1 SGHTA and CDR2 FQGNSA. CDR3 length equals 14 residues. Trimming cost V 3 bases and J 3 bases, with 11 bases left between them. In regard to this clone: Its target is not known.

Study-wide points: Clonality was highest in normal lung, lower in later-stage lesions apparently. From normal lung to invasive adenocarcinoma, top clone frequencies appeared to decrease.

The V gene is TRBV7-2, the J gene TRBJ2-5; D is unclear. The sequenced material came from FFPE adjacent normal lung tissue. The source of this sequence is an elderly person with lung adenocarcinoma. The chain's CDR3 is CASSFDLAEETQYF. The CDR3 coding sequence is TGTGCCAGCAGCTTTGATTTAGCCGAAGAGACCCAGTACTTC.